Presented here are 17 T cell receptor beta chains from one specimen sequenced in a study of siplizumab effects on memory and regulatory T cells. Produced via immunoSEQ multiplex PCR; TCRdb's table is partial and in-frame only. The table lists approximately 100,000 clones, more than 85% of them singletons, with 0.55% to 0.7% in the top ten. The specimen was Tregs sorted from blood. These receptors were collected from a human donor in good health.

The rearrangement uses TRBV6-5 and TRBJ1-4; possibly TRBD1 for D (6 bases). CDR1 and CDR2 (germline): MNHEY, SVGAGI. This CDR3 region has 13 residues. Trimming removed 6 bases at V and 5 bases at J, with 10 bases between. The CDR3 DNA reads TGTGCCAGCAGACAGGGAAGAAATGAAAAACTGTTTTTT. Protein product: CASRQGRNEKLFF.

The gene calls are TRBV23-1 and TRBJ2-7; the match to TRBD1 covers 11 bases. TRBV23-1 is treated as an ORF (open reading frame) with a function not yet certain. V dropped 4 bases and J dropped 5; count of bases not matched to a gene: 10. The CDR3 consists of 16 residues. The CDR3 DNA sequence: TGCGCCAGCAGTCGGATTAGGGGACAGGGGGACGACGAGCAGTACTTC. This gives the protein CASSRIRGQGDDEQYF.

The V and J genes are TRBV14 and TRBJ2-1, with D maybe TRBD1 (5 bases). Per the germline V gene, CDR1 is SGHDN and CDR2 is FVKESK. The germline V and J ends were trimmed by 0 bases and 6 bases, with 12 bases remaining between them. The CDR3 spans 15 residues. The CDR3 coding sequence is TGTGCCAGCAGCCAAGATGGCAGGGCGGTCAATGAGCAGTTCTTC. This codes for CASSQDGRAVNEQFF. The variable domain in full, with the rest retrieved from reference TRBV14 and TRBJ2-1, is EAGVTQFPSHSVIEKGQTVTLRCDPISGHDNLYWYRRVMGKEIKFLLHFVKESKQDESGMPNNRFLAERTGGTYSTLKVQPAELEDSGVYFCASSQDGRAVNEQFFGPGTRLTVL.

This clone was counted once. The chain links TRBV2 to TRBJ1-6, with D hard to call. The CDR3 totals 15 residues. Germline CDR1 is SNHLY and CDR2 is FYNNEI. Between the trimmed V and J ends, which lost 0 bases and 7 bases, there was a span of 10 bases. CDR3 DNA: TGTGCCAGCAGTGAAGCTCATTCCTTCAATTCACCCCTCCACTTT. It specifies CASSEAHSFNSPLHF. The entire variable domain, with the rest obtained from reference TRBV2 and TRBJ1-6, is as follows: EPEVTQTPSHQVTQMGQEVILRCVPISNHLYFYWYRQILGQKVEFLVSFYNNEISEKSEIFDDQFSVERPDGSNFTLKIRSTKLEDSAMYFCASSEAHSFNSPLHFGNGTRLTVT.

V and J are TRBV27 and TRBJ2-5, with 9 bases identical to TRBD2. The length of the CDR3 is 15 residues. J gave up 4 bases and V 6 bases, and 9 bases lay outside the gene matches. CDR1 and CDR2 (germline): MNHEY, SMNVEV (reference sequence). The CDR3 loop is CASRSTSGPRETQYF. Written as DNA, the CDR3 is TGTGCCAGCAGATCGACTAGCGGCCCTCGAGAGACCCAGTACTTC.

The chain joins TRBV2 to TRBJ2-4; D remains ambiguous. The CDR3 has 10 residues. Per the germline V gene, CDR1 is SNHLY and CDR2 is FYNNEI. Deletions cut 6 bases from V and 13 bases from J, with 10 bases between. CDR3 DNA sequence: TGTGCCAGCAGCGCGCTCAGGCAGTACTTC. Translation: CASSALRQYF.

The CDR3 protein is CASSPVPGQGVNTGELFF. CDR3 coding DNA: TGTGCCAGCAGTCCCGTCCCCGGACAGGGGGTGAACACCGGGGAGCTGTTTTTT. This chain links TRBV27 with TRBJ2-2, with 10 bases aligning to TRBD1. With V trimmed by 5 bases and J by 1 base, 10 bases remained unmatched. Germline CDR1 is MNHEY and CDR2 is SMNVEV (reference sequence). The CDR3 has 18 amino acids.

The V gene is TRBV30, the J gene TRBJ2-7; TRBD2 matches at 7 bases. This CDR3 has 13 residues. Germline V lookup: CDR1 GTSNPN, CDR2 SVGIG (reference sequence). V dropped 3 bases and J dropped 6; count of bases not matched to a gene: 8. CDR3 residues: CAWSQLGRGEQYF. The CDR3 DNA reads TGTGCCTGGAGCCAACTAGGGAGGGGCGAGCAGTACTTC.

The rearrangement links TRBV18 to TRBJ2-5; D is perhaps TRBD1 or TRBD2 (5 bases each). Germline-derived CDR1 and CDR2 are KGHSH and LQKENI. V lost 2 bases, J lost 5 bases, and 15 bases lay in between. There are 15 residues in the CDR3. CDR3 in amino acids: CASSPFRDLRETQYF. The CDR3 DNA is TGTGCCAGCTCACCATTCAGGGACCTGAGGGAGACCCAGTACTTC.

This chain connects TRBV2 to TRBJ2-5, with D unresolved. With 7 bases removed from V and 11 bases from J, the gap between germline ends came to 11 bases. The germline V gene encodes CDR1 SNHLY and CDR2 FYNNEI. The CDR3 consists of 10 residues. In DNA, the CDR3 is TGTGCCAGCAAGGTCATTGAGCAGTACTTC. It translates to CASKVIEQYF.

The genes are TRBV5-1 and TRBJ1-1; D is undetermined. CDR3 length: 14 residues. The ends were cut back, 3 bases at V and 5 bases at J, with 14 bases in the middle. Germline V gene lookup returns CDR1 SGHRS and CDR2 YFSETQ. In DNA, the CDR3 is TGCGCCAGCAGCTCCGGAGGGCGTGGGACTGAAGCTTTCTTT. It codes for CASSSGGRGTEAFF. The full variable domain, its missing parts supplied by reference TRBV5-1 and TRBJ1-1, is KAGVTQTPRYLIKTRGQQVTLSCSPISGHRSVSWYQQTPGQGLQFLFEYFSETQRNKGNFPGRFSGRQFSNSRSEMNVSTLELGDSALYLCASSSGGRGTEAFFGQGTRLTVV.

The chain uses TRBV18 and TRBJ2-7; D not certain. CDR3 length: 13 residues. CDR1 and CDR2 from the germline V gene are KGHSH and LQKENI. Trimming removed 2 bases at V and 1 base at J, with 6 bases between. CDR3 DNA sequence: TGTGCCAGCTCACCAGGGCAGTCCTACGAGCAGTACTTC. It translates to CASSPGQSYEQYF.

This chain links TRBV29-1 with TRBJ2-3; no clear D. CDR1 is SQVTM and CDR2 is ANQGSEA in the germline V gene. Trimming took off 4 bases at V and 7 bases at J, with 18 bases between the two ends. This CDR3 spans 14 amino acids. The CDR3 spells CSVVGYFHTYTQYF. For the CDR3, the DNA is TGCAGCGTTGTCGGGTATTTTCACACGTATACGCAGTATTTT.

The chain combines TRBV19 with TRBJ2-2; D perhaps matches TRBD1 (6 bases). This CDR3 region has 14 residues. Germline V gene lookup returns CDR1 LNHDA and CDR2 SQIVND (reference sequence). V lost 6 bases and J 1 base, leaving 9 bases between the germline ends. CDR3 in amino acids: CASRRTENTGELFF. CDR3 DNA sequence: TGTGCCAGTAGAAGGACAGAGAACACCGGGGAGCTGTTTTTT.

This clone appeared once. The rearrangement links TRBV9 to TRBJ2-2; 9 bases agree with TRBD1. CDR3 length equals 16 residues. Per germline, CDR1 SGDLS and CDR2 YYNGEE. After removal of 0 bases from V and 5 bases from J, the junction contained 5 bases not matched to a gene. This CDR3 reads CASSVGQGVRTGELFF. As DNA, the CDR3 is TGTGCCAGCAGCGTAGGACAGGGGGTTAGGACCGGGGAGCTGTTTTTT.

The rearrangement uses TRBV5-1 and TRBJ2-3; weak D call: TRBD2 (6 bases). Trimming cost V 7 bases and J 2 bases, with 14 bases left between them. Germline loops: CDR1 SGHRS, CDR2 YFSETQ. This CDR3 comprises 14 residues. CDR3 sequence: CASGRDLNTDTQYF. The CDR3 DNA reads as TGCGCCAGCGGACGGGACTTAAACACAGATACGCAGTATTTT.

The chain employs TRBV7-2 and TRBJ1-3; D is unresolved. Trimming took 2 bases from V and 0 from J, leaving 5 bases between them. The CDR3 has 14 amino acids. Per the germline V gene, CDR1 is SGHTA and CDR2 is FQGNSA. The CDR3 region has the DNA TGTGCCAGCAGCTTACTTAGCTCTGGAAACACCATATATTTT. It yields the protein CASSLLSSGNTIYF.